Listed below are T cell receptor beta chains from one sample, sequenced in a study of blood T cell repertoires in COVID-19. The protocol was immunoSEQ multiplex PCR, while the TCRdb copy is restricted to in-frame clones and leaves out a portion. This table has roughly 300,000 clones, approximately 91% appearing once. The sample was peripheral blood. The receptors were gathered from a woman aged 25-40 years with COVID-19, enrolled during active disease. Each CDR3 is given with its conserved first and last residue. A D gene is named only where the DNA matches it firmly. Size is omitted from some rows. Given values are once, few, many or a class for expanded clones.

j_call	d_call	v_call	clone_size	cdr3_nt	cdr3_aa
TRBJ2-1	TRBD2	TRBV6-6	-	TGTGCCAGCAGTTACCGACCGGGAGGGCCGGATGAGCAGTTCTTC	CASSYRPGGPDEQFF
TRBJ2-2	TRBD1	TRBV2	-	TGTGCCAGCAGTGAATTGAGGGGGCAAGCCGGGGAGCTGTTTTTT	CASSELRGQAGELFF
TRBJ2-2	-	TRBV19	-	TGTGCCAGTAGTCCCGCAGGCCCCGGGGAGCTGTTTTTT	CASSPAGPGELFF
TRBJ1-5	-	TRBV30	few	TGTGCCTGGAGTGTAGCGGGGGGCAGTCAGCCCCAGCATTTT	CAWSVAGGSQPQHF
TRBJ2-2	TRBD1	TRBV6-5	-	TGTGCCAGCACTCCGGGACAGGGGAACACCGGGGAGCTGTTTTTT	CASTPGQGNTGELFF
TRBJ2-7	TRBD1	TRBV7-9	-	TGTGCCAGCAGCGGAGACAGGGCCTACGAGCAGTACTTC	CASSGDRAYEQYF
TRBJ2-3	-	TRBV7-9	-	TGTGCCAGCAGCTTATTCCTAGAGCCCACAGATACGCAGTATTTT	CASSLFLEPTDTQYF
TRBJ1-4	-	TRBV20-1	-	TGCAGTGCTAGTCAACAGAAAGATGAAAAACTGTTTTTT	CSASQQKDEKLFF
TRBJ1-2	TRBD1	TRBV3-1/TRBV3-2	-	TGTGCCAGCAGCCCCAGCGGGACAGGAACCAACTATGGCTACACCTTC	CASSPSGTGTNYGYTF
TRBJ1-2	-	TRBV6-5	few	TGTGCCAGCAGCTCTGGGGGGGGGTCCTCCTATGGCTACACCTTC	CASSSGGGSSYGYTF
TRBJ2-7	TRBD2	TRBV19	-	TGTGCCAGTAGTTCGGGACTAGCGGGAGAAAGGTACGAGCAGTACTTC	CASSSGLAGERYEQYF
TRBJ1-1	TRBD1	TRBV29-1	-	TGCAGCGTTCCCCACAGGGGGCAAGGGGACACTGAAGCTTTCTTT	CSVPHRGQGDTEAFF
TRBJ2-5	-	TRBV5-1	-	TGCGCCAGCAGCTTGTTTAGGGGCCAAGAGACCCAGTACTTC	CASSLFRGQETQYF
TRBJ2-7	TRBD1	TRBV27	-	TGTGCCAGCGGCAGGACAGGGGTTCTCGAGCAGTACTTC	CASGRTGVLEQYF
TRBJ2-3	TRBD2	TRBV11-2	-	TGTGCCAGCAGCTTAGCCCCCGCTAGCGGGAAACTTACAGATACGCAGTATTTT	CASSLAPASGKLTDTQYF
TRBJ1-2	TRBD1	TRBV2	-	TGTGCCAGCTACGGACAGGGGGAGGTTAACTATGGCTACACCTTC	CASYGQGEVNYGYTF
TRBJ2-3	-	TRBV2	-	TGTGCCAGCAGAGAGCCAATCGGGAGAACCCCAGATACGCAGTATTTT	CASREPIGRTPDTQYF
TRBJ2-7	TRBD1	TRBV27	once	TGTGCCAGCAGTCGGGACAGCGCAGGGTACGAGCAGTACTTC	CASSRDSAGYEQYF
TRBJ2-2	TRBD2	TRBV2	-	TGTGCCAGCAGTGAAGGGACTAGCGGGGTCGGGGAGCTGTTTTTT	CASSEGTSGVGELFF
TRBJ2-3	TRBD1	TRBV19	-	TGTGCCAGTAGTATGGGGACAGTTAGCACAGATACGCAGTATTTT	CASSMGTVSTDTQYF
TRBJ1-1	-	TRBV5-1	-	TGCGCCAGCAGCTTGGGGCGGGAAAACACTGAAGCTTTCTTT	CASSLGRENTEAFF
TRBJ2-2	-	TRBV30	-	TGTGCCTGGAGTCGACAGGACACCGGGGAGCTGTTTTTT	CAWSRQDTGELFF
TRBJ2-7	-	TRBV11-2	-	TGTGCCAGCAGCCCCCGTTACGAGCAGTACTTC	CASSPRYEQYF
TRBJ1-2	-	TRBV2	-	TGTGCCAGCAGTGGGATGGAGTCGGGAGGCTACACCTTC	CASSGMESGGYTF
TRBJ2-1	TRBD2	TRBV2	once	TGTGCCAGCGGGATAGCAGCTAGCGGATACAATGAGCAGTTCTTC	CASGIAASGYNEQFF
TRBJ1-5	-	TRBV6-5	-	TGTGCCAGCCGAGACACCTTTAGGTCAGCCCAGCATTTT	CASRDTFRSAQHF
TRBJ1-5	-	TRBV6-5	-	TGTGCCAGCAGCGGTGACGGGACACGCAATCAGCCCCAGCATTTT	CASSGDGTRNQPQHF
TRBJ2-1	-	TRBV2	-	TGTGCCAGCAGTGATCAGGGCCGGCGCAATGAGCAGTTCTTC	CASSDQGRRNEQFF
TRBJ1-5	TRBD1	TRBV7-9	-	TGTGCCAGCAGCGTCGACAGGGATCAGCCCCAGCATTTT	CASSVDRDQPQHF
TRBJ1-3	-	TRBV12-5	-	TGTGCTAGTGGTTTGGCCAGCTCTGGAAACACCATATATTTT	CASGLASSGNTIYF
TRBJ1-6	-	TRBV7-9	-	TGTGCCAGCAGCCCCCTATATAATTCACCCCTCCACTTT	CASSPLYNSPLHF